This TCR beta chain was captured by sequencing in a study of blood T cell repertoires in COVID-19. Study at large: Collection of acute and convalescent COVID-19 samples took place in the United States, Italy and Spain. Sources were T cells, B-cell-depleted T cells, or PBMCs; the material itself was cDNA or gDNA.

Germline CDR1 reads LNHDA; CDR2 reads SQIVND (reference sequence). The V and J ends lost 9 bases and 1 base, in that order; junction bases with no gene match: 16. The length of the CDR3 is 17 residues. Authors' processing steps: Reference gene primers were amplified, and this amplification served to estimate nucleated cell counts. The protocol was immunoSEQ multiplex PCR, while the TCRdb copy is restricted to in-frame clones and leaves out a portion. The D gene and trimming were derived from the DNA, and the V and J assignments and clone size from that table. The data contain under 20,000 clones, roughly 85% of them seen just once; the ten biggest clones take up around a third.

The chain has TRBV19 and TRBJ2-3, with 7 positions matching TRBD2. The receptor comes from a human donor with active COVID-19. The donor label of this sample is uncertain. The sample consisted of peripheral blood. For the CDR3, the DNA is TGTGCCAGACCCGAGAGGGAGGGCCGTAACCGCACAGATACGCAGTATTTT. Its translation is CARPEREGRNRTDTQYF. Full variable domain (remainder filled in from reference TRBV19 and TRBJ2-3): DGGITQSPKYLFRKEGQNVTLSCEQNLNHDAMYWYRQDPGQGLRLIYYSQIVNDFQKGDIAEGYSVSREKKESFPLTVTSAQKNPTAFYLCARPEREGRNRTDTQYFGPGTRLTVL.